The entry that follows covers one TCR beta chain sequence. Its antigen is as yet unknown. Clones were sequenced by immunoSEQ multiplex PCR, and TCRdb holds only the in-frame ones, with some missing. This sample has some 150,000 clones, with 90% found just once. The sample comes from a study of OX40 agonist ivuxolimab in advanced cancers. Whole-study results and caveats: Low normalized T-cell clonal expansion was additionally recorded for some nonresponders.

Per the germline V gene, CDR1 is WSHSY and CDR2 is SAAADI. Trimming stripped 6 bases from V and 6 bases from J, with 20 bases between. CDR3 size: 15 residues. The chain employs TRBV10-2 and TRBJ1-1; D might be TRBD1 (5 bases). The receptor's source is an adult with an advanced solid tumor such as melanoma, head and neck, liver or kidney cancer. Sample: CD4+ or CD8+ T cells sorted from blood, taken in a trial of the OX40 agonist ivuxolimab. The DNA of the CDR3 is TGCGCCAGCAGCACCGAACGGGGCCGGGGACCTGAAGCTTTCTTT. Amino acids: CASSTERGRGPEAFF.